These 9 T cell receptor beta chains were sequenced from one sample in a study of CD8+ T cells in alopecia areata (dated by TCRdb to the late 2010s). The time point label, read with the paper, signifies: baseline before oral tofacitinib. The library was built by means of the immunoSEQ multiplex PCR assay. To provide template for TCR sequencing, every sample had RNA extracted and reverse transcribed into cDNA. The source is immuneACCESS, and TCRdb retained only in-frame sequences with V and J called. Part of the clones is not carried over; for the studies checked, unresolved V genes explain less than half of this, and the remainder is unexplained. For this sample there are 150,000 to 180,000 clones; around 55% appear just once. The ten most abundant clones make up roughly a fifth of the sample. Sequenced here: CD8+ T cells sorted from blood, sampled at week 0. The receptors come from a human donor with alopecia areata.

As to this clone: Within the sample, other DNA sequences also encode this same CDR3. The V and J genes are TRBV13 and TRBJ2-7, with no clear D. V lost 5 bases and J 4 bases, leaving 12 bases between the germline ends. Germline V gene lookup returns CDR1 PRHDT and CDR2 FYEKMQ (reference sequence). The CDR3 extends over 13 amino acids. CDR3 residues: CASSLGSSYEQYF. For the CDR3, the DNA is TGTGCCAGCAGCCTGGGATCGAGTTACGAGCAGTACTTC. Combining the CDR3 with reference TRBV13 and TRBJ2-7 gives the whole variable domain AAGVIQSPRHLIKEKRETATLKCYPIPRHDTVYWYQQGPGQDPQFLISFYEKMQSDKGSIPDRFSAQQFSDYHSELNMSSLELGDSALYFCASSLGSSYEQYFGPGTRLTVT.

This clone came up many times. The same CDR3 also results from other DNA sequences found in this sample. The J gene is TRBJ1-5, the V gene TRBV7-9; D remains ambiguous. V dropped 2 bases and J dropped 6 bases, with 8 bases sitting between them. The CDR3 covers 13 residues. CDR1 SEHNR and CDR2 FQNEAQ come from the germline V gene (reference sequence). The CDR3 nucleotides read TGTGCCAGCAGCTTAAGTCCATCTCAGCCCCAGCATTTT. Translating gives CASSLSPSQPQHF.

V and J are TRBV7-8 and TRBJ2-7; the D gene could be TRBD1 or TRBD2 (5 bases each). Per the germline V gene, CDR1 is SGHVS and CDR2 is FQNEAQ. V lost 6 bases and J lost 0, with 15 bases in between. The CDR3 has 15 residues. The CDR3 coding sequence is TGTGCCAGCAGGCTAGATGGGACCTACTCCTACGAGCAGTACTTC. Protein product: CASRLDGTYSYEQYF.

The V call is TRBV29-1, the J call TRBJ2-4; 8 bases are a match to TRBD1. The CDR3 extends over 13 amino acids. V shed 3 bases, J shed 8 bases, and the junction held 6 bases outside the gene matches. CDR1 is SQVTM and CDR2 is ANQGSEA in the germline V gene. The chain's CDR3 is CSVEPEDRDIQYF. CDR3 coding DNA: TGCAGCGTTGAGCCGGAGGACAGGGACATTCAGTACTTC.

This clone was detected only once. This chain links TRBV5-1 with TRBJ1-1; D uncertain. The germline V and J ends were trimmed by 0 bases and 1 base, with 7 bases remaining between them. The CDR3 extends over 14 amino acids. Germline values: CDR1 SGHRS, CDR2 YFSETQ. This chain's CDR3 is CASSLGSSNTEAFF. CDR3 nucleotide sequence: TGCGCCAGCAGCTTGGGGAGTTCGAACACTGAAGCTTTCTTT. Filled out from reference TRBV5-1 and TRBJ1-1, the complete variable domain reads KAGVTQTPRYLIKTRGQQVTLSCSPISGHRSVSWYQQTPGQGLQFLFEYFSETQRNKGNFPGRFSGRQFSNSRSEMNVSTLELGDSALYLCASSLGSSNTEAFFGQGTRLTVV.

This clone was seen only a few times. CDR3 bases: TGTGCCAGCAGTCCACCACCCCGCCAGGCTGGGGCCAACGTCCTGACTTTC. The encoded protein is CASSPPPRQAGANVLTF. The V call is TRBV27, the J call TRBJ2-6, with D uncertain. The length of the CDR3 is 17 residues. CDR1 MNHEY and CDR2 SMNVEV come from the germline V gene (reference sequence). V gave up 5 bases and J gave up 2 bases, with 16 bases separating them.

V and J are TRBV10-3 and TRBJ1-1; a weak D match, TRBD1 (5 bases). Germline loops: CDR1 ENHRY, CDR2 SYGVKD. The CDR3 is made up of 13 amino acids. V was clipped by 8 bases and J by 1 base, with 11 bases between them. CDR3 sequence (DNA): TGTGCCATCTTACCCGACAGGAACACTGAAGCTTTCTTT. It encodes CAILPDRNTEAFF.

The V gene is TRBV29-1, the J gene TRBJ2-1; TRBD1 aligns across 10 bases. The CDR3 is made up of 14 amino acids. Germline CDR1 SQVTM, CDR2 ANQGSEA. V shed 4 bases, J shed 6 bases, and the junction held 6 bases outside the gene matches. CDR3 coding DNA: TGCAGCGTTGCGTCCGACAGGGGGCTCAATGAGCAGTTCTTC. Protein sequence: CSVASDRGLNEQFF.

This clone was counted between two and nine times. V is TRBV7-9 and J is TRBJ1-1; D unclear. Trimming stripped 11 bases from V and 1 base from J, with 11 bases between. The CDR3 spans 12 residues. Germline V CDR1 and CDR2: SEHNR, FQNEAQ (reference sequence). This CDR3 is CASSGANTEAFF. CDR3 sequence (DNA): TGTGCCTCCTCTGGAGCGAACACTGAAGCTTTCTTT. Based on the CDR3 plus reference TRBV7-9 and TRBJ1-1, the full variable domain is DTGVSQNPRHKITKRGQNVTFRCDPISEHNRLYWYRQTLGQGPEFLTYFQNEAQLEKSRLLSDRFSAERPKGSFSTLEIQRTEQGDSAMYLCASSGANTEAFFGQGTRLTVV.